This TCR beta chain originates from a study of blood T cells in healthy people across ages. V was cut by 6 bases and J by 0 bases, with 10 bases left in between. The CDR3 runs to 13 residues. The germline V gene encodes CDR1 SQVTM and CDR2 ANQGSEA. Overall study findings and caveats: The fall in TCR beta diversity per million T cells was roughly linear with age. The donors' CMV status was not determined, possibly confounding changes in expanded clonotypes.

A second PCR of about 7 to 11 cycles used a sample-barcoded 5' primer and a J-beta primer mix. From the 5' RACE reads, TCRdb called clonotypes with MiXCR, one entry per CDR3 protein. The data show about 1.1 million distinct CDR3 sequences, with 35% to 45% seen just once and 13% held by the top ten. Notes on this clonotype: What it recognizes is unknown.

J is TRBJ2-3 and V is TRBV29-1; D is uncertain. The sequencing sample was made of blood. The receptor was isolated from a young man in good health. The CDR3 region has the DNA TGCAGCGTCCGGACGGCTAGCACAGATACGCAGTATTTT. It codes for CSVRTASTDTQYF.